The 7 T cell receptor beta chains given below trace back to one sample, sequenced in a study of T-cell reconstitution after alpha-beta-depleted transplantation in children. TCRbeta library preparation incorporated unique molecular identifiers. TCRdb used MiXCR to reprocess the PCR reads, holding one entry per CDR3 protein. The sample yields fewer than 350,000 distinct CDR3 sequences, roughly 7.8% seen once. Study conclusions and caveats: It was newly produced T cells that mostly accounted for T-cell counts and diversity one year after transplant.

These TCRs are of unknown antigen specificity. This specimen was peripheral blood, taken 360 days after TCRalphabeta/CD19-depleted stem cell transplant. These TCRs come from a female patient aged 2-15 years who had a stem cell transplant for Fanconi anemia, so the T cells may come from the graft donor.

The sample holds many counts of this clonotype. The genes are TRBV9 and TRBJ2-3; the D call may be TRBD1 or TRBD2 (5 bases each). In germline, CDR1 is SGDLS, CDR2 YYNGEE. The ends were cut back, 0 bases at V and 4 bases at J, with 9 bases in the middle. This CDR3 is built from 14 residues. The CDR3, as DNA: TGTGCCAGCAGCGTAGTTGGGGACGCAGATACGCAGTATTTT. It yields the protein CASSVVGDADTQYF.

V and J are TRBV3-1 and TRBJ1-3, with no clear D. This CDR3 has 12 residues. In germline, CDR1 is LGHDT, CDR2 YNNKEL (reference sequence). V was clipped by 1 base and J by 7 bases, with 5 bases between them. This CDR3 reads CASSQGTNTIYF. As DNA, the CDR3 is TGTGCCAGCAGCCAAGGGACGAACACCATATATTTT.

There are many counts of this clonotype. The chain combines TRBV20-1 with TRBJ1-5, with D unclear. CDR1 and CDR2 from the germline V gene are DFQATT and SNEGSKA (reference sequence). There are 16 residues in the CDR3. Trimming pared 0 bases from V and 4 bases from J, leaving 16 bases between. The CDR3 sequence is CSARDNRALRNQPQHF. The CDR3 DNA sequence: TGCAGTGCTAGAGATAATAGGGCCCTAAGGAATCAGCCCCAGCATTTT.

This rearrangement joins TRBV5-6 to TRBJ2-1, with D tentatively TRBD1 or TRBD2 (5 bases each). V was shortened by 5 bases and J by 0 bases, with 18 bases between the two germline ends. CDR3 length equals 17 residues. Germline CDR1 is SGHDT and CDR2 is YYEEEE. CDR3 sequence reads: CASRKVGAGSSYNEQFF. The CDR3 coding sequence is TGTGCCAGCAGAAAAGTAGGGGCAGGGAGCTCCTACAATGAGCAGTTCTTC.

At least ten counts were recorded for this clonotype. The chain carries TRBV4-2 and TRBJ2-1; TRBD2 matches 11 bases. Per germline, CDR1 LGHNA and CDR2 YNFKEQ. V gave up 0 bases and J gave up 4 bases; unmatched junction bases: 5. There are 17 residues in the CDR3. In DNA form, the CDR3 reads TGTGCCAGCAGCCAAGAATTAGCGGGAGGGACTTACAATGAGCAGTTCTTC. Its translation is CASSQELAGGTYNEQFF.

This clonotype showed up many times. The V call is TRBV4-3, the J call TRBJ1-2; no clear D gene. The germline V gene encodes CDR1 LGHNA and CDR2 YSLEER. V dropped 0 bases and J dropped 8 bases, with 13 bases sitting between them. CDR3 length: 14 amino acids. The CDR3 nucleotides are TGCGCCAGCAGCCAAGATCTAGGTATTCAGGGCTACACCTTC. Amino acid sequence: CASSQDLGIQGYTF.

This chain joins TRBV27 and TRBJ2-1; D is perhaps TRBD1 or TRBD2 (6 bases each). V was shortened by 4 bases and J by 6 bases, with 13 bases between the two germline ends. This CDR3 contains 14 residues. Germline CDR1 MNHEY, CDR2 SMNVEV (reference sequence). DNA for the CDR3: TGTGCCAGCAGTTGGGGGGCAGGTCTCAATGAGCAGTTCTTC. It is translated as CASSWGAGLNEQFF.